These 16 T cell receptor beta chains were sequenced from one sample in a study of technical replicates of blood from a handful of donors. The protocol was immunoSEQ multiplex PCR, while the TCRdb copy is restricted to in-frame clones and leaves out a portion. The sample includes approximately 75,000 clones, nearly 98% seen only once; the top ten take around 0.28%. Sequenced material: T cells isolated from PBMCs. These receptor sequences come from a human donor in good health.

The J gene is TRBJ2-1, the V gene TRBV10-1; the D gene is possibly TRBD2 (5 bases). The CDR3 is 14 amino acids. Trimming left V 2 bases short and J 16 bases short, with 21 bases between. CDR1 WNHNN and CDR2 SYGVQD come from the germline V gene (reference sequence). As DNA, the CDR3 is TGCGCCAGCAGTGAGGGAGGTCCTAGGGCAGAGGAATTCTTC. Protein: CASSEGGPRAEEFF.

The chain has TRBV19 and TRBJ1-1; D call uncertain. The ends were cut back, 3 bases at V and 1 base at J, with 9 bases in the middle. Germline CDR1 reads LNHDA; CDR2 reads SQIVND (reference sequence). The CDR3 is 14 amino acids. In nucleotides, the CDR3 is TGTGCCAGTAGTATTAGTCACTCGAACACTGAAGCTTTCTTT. Protein sequence: CASSISHSNTEAFF. Using reference TRBV19 and TRBJ1-1 for the parts outside the CDR3, the full variable domain is DGGITQSPKYLFRKEGQNVTLSCEQNLNHDAMYWYRQDPGQGLRLIYYSQIVNDFQKGDIAEGYSVSREKKESFPLTVTSAQKNPTAFYLCASSISHSNTEAFFGQGTRLTVV.

This clone was observed a single time. The V and J genes are TRBV4-1 and TRBJ1-3; D is ambiguous. Trimming took 4 bases from V and 0 from J, leaving 10 bases between them. The CDR3 runs 15 residues. The V gene's germline CDR1 is MGHRA and CDR2 YSYEKL. The CDR3 DNA follows: TGCGCCAGCAGCCTCTCGGCGGGCTCTGGAAACACCATATATTTT. Residues: CASSLSAGSGNTIYF.

J is TRBJ2-7 and V is TRBV27; a possible D gene is TRBD1 (7 bases). Trimming removed 8 bases from V and 0 bases from J, with 11 bases in between. This CDR3 contains 13 residues. CDR1 is MNHEY, CDR2 SMNVEV, per germline (reference sequence). The CDR3 bases are TGTGCCAGCGGGGGGACAGCCTCCTACGAGCAGTACTTC. Protein: CASGGTASYEQYF.

The chain uses TRBV6-1 and TRBJ2-7; 10 bases are a match to TRBD1. The CDR3 length is 13 residues. V lost 11 bases and J lost 7; bases outside the gene matches: 11. In germline, CDR1 is MNHNS, CDR2 SASEGT. This CDR3 reads CAEGDRGTEEQYF. The DNA of the CDR3 is TGTGCCGAAGGGGACAGGGGAACGGAAGAGCAGTACTTC.

The chain couples TRBV27 to TRBJ1-1; TRBD1 matches 9 bases. The CDR3 sequence is 13 residues long. J was trimmed by 10 bases and V by 6 bases; bases with no gene match: 9. Germline CDR1 reads MNHEY; CDR2 reads SMNVEV (reference sequence). The DNA for the CDR3 is TGTGCCAGCAGCGACAGGGGGGACTTGAGAGCTTTCTTT. This translates into CASSDRGDLRAFF.

This sequence joins TRBV4-2 and TRBJ2-4; 11 positions agree with TRBD2. V gave up 4 bases and J gave up 7 bases; unmatched junction bases: 9. This CDR3 comprises 16 residues. Germline V gives CDR1 LGHNA, CDR2 YNFKEQ. The CDR3, as DNA: TGTGCCAGCAGCCCGCTACTAGCGGGAGAGGGGAACATTCAGTACTTC. Protein sequence: CASSPLLAGEGNIQYF.

This clone was observed once. V is TRBV19 and J is TRBJ1-1; D is possibly TRBD1 (5 bases). CDR1 is LNHDA, CDR2 SQIVND, per germline (reference sequence). Trimming took 2 bases from V and 6 from J, leaving 10 bases between them. CDR3 size: 13 residues. CDR3 nucleotide sequence: TGTGCCAGTAGTATAAGTAGGGGCGCTGAAGCTTTCTTT. Translated, it gives CASSISRGAEAFF. Combining the CDR3 with reference TRBV19 and TRBJ1-1 gives the whole variable domain DGGITQSPKYLFRKEGQNVTLSCEQNLNHDAMYWYRQDPGQGLRLIYYSQIVNDFQKGDIAEGYSVSREKKESFPLTVTSAQKNPTAFYLCASSISRGAEAFFGQGTRLTVV.

This chain connects TRBV29-1 to TRBJ1-1; D unresolved. The CDR3 is 13 residues long. V was clipped by 3 bases and J by 1 base, with 9 bases between them. Germline V gene lookup returns CDR1 SQVTM and CDR2 ANQGSEA. The chain's CDR3 is CSVDISGNTEAFF. The CDR3 coding sequence is TGCAGCGTTGACATTTCAGGGAACACTGAAGCTTTCTTT.

J is TRBJ2-7 and V is TRBV29-1; no reliable D call. CDR3 length: 10 residues. V was cut by 0 bases and J by 6 bases, with 3 bases left in between. Germline CDR1 is SQVTM and CDR2 is ANQGSEA. The CDR3 DNA follows: TGCAGCGTTGAAGACGGCGAGCAGTACTTC. Its protein is CSVEDGEQYF.

This clone was seen just once. The genes are TRBV19 and TRBJ1-1; tentatively, D is TRBD1 (6 bases). The CDR3 consists of 17 residues. V was shortened by 3 bases and J by 0 bases, with 17 bases between the two germline ends. The germline gives CDR1 LNHDA, CDR2 SQIVND (reference sequence). The CDR3 protein is CASSMITLQGLNTEAFF. The CDR3 nucleotides are TGTGCCAGTAGTATGATTACCCTACAGGGCCTGAACACTGAAGCTTTCTTT.

The genes are TRBV11-2 and TRBJ2-1; TRBD2 matches at 8 bases. Germline CDR1 SGHAT, CDR2 FQNNGV. J lost 2 bases, V lost 0 bases, and 6 bases had no gene match. The CDR3 loop spans 17 amino acids. The CDR3 sequence: CASSLDLGLDPYNEQFF. CDR3 sequence (DNA): TGTGCCAGCAGCTTAGATCTGGGACTAGATCCCTACAATGAGCAGTTCTTC.

The chain links TRBV4-3 to TRBJ1-2; 7 positions agree with TRBD1. CDR3 length: 19 residues. V was clipped by 0 bases and J by 7 bases; unmatched bases: 20. Germline V CDR1 and CDR2: LGHNA, YSLEER. The CDR3 here is CASSQEKGARINRVRGYTF. DNA of the CDR3: TGCGCCAGCAGCCAAGAAAAGGGGGCAAGGATAAATCGGGTGCGTGGCTACACCTTC.

About this clone itself: Relative to the germline gene, one junction end is altered; a read error may explain this. V usage is TRBV13 and J usage is TRBJ2-3; D remains ambiguous. The V gene's germline CDR1 is PRHDT and CDR2 FYEKMQ (reference sequence). This CDR3 spans 14 amino acids. CDR3 protein: CASSLGPGTDTQYF. CDR3 nucleotide sequence: TGTGCCAGCAGCCTAGGACCGGGCACAGATACGCAGTATTTT. Supplemented by reference TRBV13 and TRBJ2-3, the full variable domain reads AAGVIQSPRHLIKEKRETATLKCYPIPRHDTVYWYQQGPGQDPQFLISFYEKMQSDKGSIPDRFSAQQFSDYHSELNMSSLELGDSALYFCASSLGPGTDTQYFGPGTRLTVL.

This clone occurred a few times. The chain recombines TRBV6-4 with TRBJ1-4; 10 bases line up with TRBD1. The trim removed 2 bases at V and 6 bases at J, leaving 3 bases unmatched. Per the germline V gene, CDR1 is MRHNA and CDR2 is SNTAGT. The CDR3 sequence is 15 residues long. The CDR3 nucleotides read TGTGCCAGCAGTGACCCCGGACAGGGGGATGAAAAACTGTTTTTT. Protein sequence: CASSDPGQGDEKLFF.

This sequence joins TRBV5-1 and TRBJ2-1, with 12 bases aligning to TRBD2. This CDR3 spans 17 amino acids. V dropped 0 bases and J dropped 6; count of bases not matched to a gene: 7. CDR1 SGHRS and CDR2 YFSETQ come from the germline V gene. CDR3 sequence (DNA): TGCGCCAGCAGCTTGGCGACTAGCGGGAGTAGGGGCAATGAGCAGTTCTTC. This encodes CASSLATSGSRGNEQFF.